This T cell receptor (beta chain) was identified during a study of synovial regulatory T cells in juvenile arthritis. Broader study findings: Across patients, iaTreg TCR repertoires were mostly private, partly shared with synovial Teff and blood CPL. TCR diversity was lower in inflammation-associated blood Treg cells than in other blood Treg cells.

This clone is deemed large (0.1 to 1%) by its frequency. The antigen is undetermined. Clones were read by immunoSEQ multiplex PCR, and TCRdb kept only the in-frame ones, dropping some. The sample includes 400 to 550 clones. The iaTreg subset was defined as HLA-DR+ Treg cells. The CDR3 runs 11 residues. No DNA sequence was recorded. The germline CDR1 and CDR2 sequences are DFQATT and SNEGSKA (reference sequence). The clonotype comes from a donor aged 2-35 years with juvenile idiopathic arthritis. Sequencing was done on a sample of Treg cells from blood. Documented subset: HLA-DR+ inflammation-associated blood Treg cells. The rearrangement uses TRBV20-1 and TRBJ1-2. CDR3 sequence: CSASDLIGYTF.